Sequencing of this TCR beta chain was carried out in a study of T-cell memory formation after mild COVID-19. General observations from the study: Memory sampled before infection contained some responding clones, suggesting cross-reactive memory joined. Later expanders leaned CD4+, whereas clones that contracted between day 15 and 85 were balanced CD4/CD8. Clones which contracted sat mainly in CM and EM if CD4+, and in EMRA if CD8+.

Comments on this clonotype: The antigen remains undetermined.

Sample barcodes and UMIs were carried by the TCR alpha and TCR beta cDNA libraries that 5'RACE generated with constant-segment primers. TCRdb recomputed calls from the 5' RACE reads with MiXCR, one row per CDR3 protein. The sample holds 120,000 or so distinct CDR3 sequences; 17% are singletons and the top ten take about 5%. This CDR3 contains 16 residues. The sequencing sample was made of PBMCs or a T cell subset sorted from them (not recorded which). This sequence originates from a man between 18 and 29 years old who had mild COVID-19 (a few samples of this study predate the infection). Cell type and time point are not known. This chain uses TRBV12-2 with TRBJ2-1; TRBD1 is the table's D call and was not checked against the DNA. TRBV12-2 corresponds to a pseudogene. The CDR3 spells CASRLADRDFMHEQFF. In DNA, the CDR3 is TGTGCAAGTCGCTTAGCGGACAGGGACTTTATGCATGAGCAGTTCTTC.